This TCR beta chain was captured in a study of beta chain features in type 1 diabetes (dated by TCRdb to the late 2010s). Broadly, across the study: Mean age, gender distribution, total cell number and subset yield did not differ between patients and healthy donors. Across all samples, some 100,000,000 sorted cells were examined, and cell number per subset correlated strongly with RNA yield. In the study, recently diagnosed type 1 diabetes patients and matched healthy donors were compared on the TCRB repertoires of their sorted circulating CD4+ T cell subsets. Regulatory and stem cell-like memory subsets were obtained from only 8 patients and roughly eight healthy donors, while naive and central memory subsets were obtained from all 30 or so donors. The research as a whole found: Because cDNA was sequenced instead of genomic DNA, activated cells with high expression could be over-represented, although the groups did not differ in activation or CD3 levels. Shorter templates might be favored by PCR, yet because patient and control samples were amplified and corrected together, any such skew would affect both groups equally. Type 1 diabetes patients showed a moderate but significant shortening of TCRB CDR3 length in all four CD4+ subsets. Because the HLA sub-analyses included only small numbers of individuals, any influence of HLA type on TCRB rearrangement was left unresolved. The naive, central memory and regulatory TCRB repertoires appeared to resemble one another more closely among patients than among healthy donors. Fewer insertions and more nucleotide deletions at VDJ recombination sites were observed in patients with type 1 diabetes, implying thymic rearrangement abnormalities.

The CDR1 and CDR2 encoded by the germline V gene are SGHTA and FQGTGA. The CDR3 runs 13 residues from the cysteine to the phenylalanine. The CDR3 DNA has 39 bases and is translated from base 1. At the junction V is shortened by 5 bases and J by 7 bases, with 14 bases in between. Each donor gave one peripheral blood draw, averaging roughly 100 mL, which was collected into heparinised tubes. Using a panel that included CD45RO, CCR7, CD25, CD127, CD95 and CD27, naive, central memory, regulatory and stem cell-like memory CD4+ T cells were sorted on a BD FACSAria II. All sorted populations exceeded 95% purity. PBMCs were isolated immediately by Lymphoprep density gradient centrifugation and stained directly without culture. To minimize batch effects, samples were stained and sorted in pairs, one healthy donor with one patient per experiment. The entire isolated RNA was reverse transcribed using the High Capacity cDNA Reverse Transcription Kit, and thus expressed TCRB transcripts were sequenced. Survey-depth immunoSEQ sequencing was performed on stem cell-like memory T cell samples, with an average of about 1.01 million total reads per sample. Sorted cells were lysed in RLT buffer and RNA was extracted with DNase-treated RNeasy Micro or Mini kits, depending on cell number. To prevent cross-contamination, every cell subset was processed on its own, while patient and healthy donor samples were processed together. TCRB sequences were amplified from cDNA with the immunoSEQ multiplex PCR, producing 87-bp fragments spanning the CDR3 region. Sequencing of the amplicons was performed on the Illumina HiSeq platform. On the study's bioinformatics: PCR bias was computationally corrected using synthetic template baselines, reads within Hamming distance 2 were collapsed, and singletons that could not be merged were discarded. Reads were aligned against IMGT to assign V, D and J genes, CDR3 length and insertions or deletions at six rearrangement sites. Clonotype counts were normalized to sorted cell number within each subset before computing true diversity and Gini coefficients with the tcR R package. The overlap coefficient, calculated on TCRB nucleotide sequences, was used to measure repertoire sharing. TCRdb obtained this table from immuneACCESS and retained in-frame rearrangements with V and J assigned. These tables miss some clones; where compared with another copy, unresolved V genes account for less than half of the shortfall, and the remainder is unexplained. The V and J calls and the clone size are those of that table, but D and trimming were determined from the DNA. The sample yields under 90,000 clones; under 35% were counted once. 0.4% to 0.45% of the sample belongs to the ten largest clones.

Comments on this clone: The antigen it recognizes is unknown. No base qualities exist here, and no much larger clone lies one base off it.

The receptor's source is a woman between 18 and 29 years old in good health. The rearranged segments are TRBV7-3 and TRBJ1-2; a tentative D call is TRBD1 (5 bases match). The sample consisted of stem cell memory CD4+ T cells from blood. The cell subset or site label, read with the paper, signifies: stem cell-like memory CD4+ T cells. The CDR3 is CASSPAGGGGYTF. The DNA is as follows: TGTGCCAGCAGCCCAGCCGGGGGGGGTGGCTACACCTTC. Reference TRBV7-3 and TRBJ1-2 proteins supply the regions before and after the CDR3; the full variable domain is: GAGVSQTPSNKVTEKGKYVELRCDPISGHTALYWYRQSLGQGPEFLIYFQGTGAADDSGLPNDRFFAVRPEGSVSTLKIQRTERGDSAVYLCASSPAGGGGYTFGSGTRLTVV.